This T cell receptor (beta chain) was sequenced in a study of cytomegalovirus exposure and HLA in healthy donors. Study results and limitations: Among TCR beta chains, those listed as cytomegalovirus-associated numbered over 150.

A note on this clone: Its antigen remains unidentified.

13 Jbeta primers and 60 Vbeta primers were used for the PCR. Generated by immunoSEQ multiplex PCR, the TCRdb table keeps only in-frame clones and is missing some. The profile shows about 92,000 clones, roughly 80% of them singletons. This CDR3 has 17 amino acids. The J segment lost 3 bases and the V segment lost 3 bases, leaving 5 bases of the junction unmatched. Germline CDR1 MNHNS, CDR2 SASEGT. What was sequenced was PBMCs. This TCR derives from a girl aged 2 to 9 in good health and CMV-seropositive. J is TRBJ2-3 and V is TRBV6-1; 14 nucleotides line up with TRBD2. CDR3 bases: TGTGCCAGCAGTGATCCGACTAGCGGGAGGGTTACAGATACGCAGTATTTT. Translated, it gives CASSDPTSGRVTDTQYF.